What follows is one T cell receptor (beta chain) and its context. Its antigen is undetermined. Using its own MiXCR run on the reads, TCRdb lists one record per CDR3 protein. The sample records 200,000 to 250,000 distinct CDR3 sequences, 35% to 40% being singletons. The record originates from a study of T cell repertoires in cytomegalovirus infection. Study conclusions and caveats: Based on cumulative public TCR beta family frequency, carriers of CMV plus the relevant HLA were identified. It was HLA-C-restricted CMV-specific TCR beta clonotypes that dominated the response ex vivo.

Germline V gene data show CDR1 as MNHEY and CDR2 as SMNVEV (reference sequence). The V gene lost 5 bases and the J gene lost 4 bases, with 15 bases spanning the gap. The CDR3 has 14 residues. J is TRBJ2-7 and V is TRBV27, with D possibly matching TRBD2 (5 bases). The material was CD8+ T cells from cultured PBMCs, obtained from culture after CMV antigen stimulation. This TCR was sampled from a human donor in good health (CMV status not recorded). Some clones in this sample may be carry-over from other donors' samples. The CDR3 coding sequence is TGTGCCAGCAGTCGCCCCGGACTCCCGTACGAGCAGTACTTC. This translates into CASSRPGLPYEQYF.